The TCR beta chain described here comes from a study of identical twins listed by TCRdb under 2016. Regarding the study in general: TCR alpha and beta repertoires from monozygotic twins, unrelated adults of various ages and cord blood were deep-sequenced to test whether fetal clonotypes persist. Replicate twin experiments were performed at different times using different library preparation protocols to rule out contamination.

The investigation overall reported the following: Zero-insertion analyses could be partly confounded by invariant T cells such as MAIT and iNKT, though diverse VJ usage argued against such confounding for most clonotypes. Because the same donors could not be followed over many years, conclusions were based on cross-sectional statistical analysis. Fewer insertions were carried by abundant cord blood beta clonotypes, a similar but weaker trend appeared in young adult naive repertoires, and no such trend appeared in memory repertoires. Excess twin sharing in beta out-of-frame sequences was weaker because fewer shared sequences lowered the signal-to-noise ratio. Recombination models systematically underestimated out-of-frame TCR alpha sharing in monozygotic twins but agreed with sharing between unrelated individuals. Compared with coincidental sharing between unrelated individuals, out-of-frame TCR alpha sequences shared between twins showed an excess of sequences with low generation probability.

From cysteine to phenylalanine, the CDR3 is 18 amino acids long. Of all the DNA, just the CDR3 is kept, 54 bases in frame from base 1. From a lookup of the germline V gene, CDR1 and CDR2 are LGHNA and YNFKEQ. V is pruned by 5 bases and J by 1 base, leaving 10 bases of the junction without a gene match. The library was made by 5' RACE. This sample was sequenced with an Illumina HiSeq 2000. A universal primer binding site was introduced by template switching, and a unique molecular identifier was present in the final cDNA, enabling accurate counting of TCR cDNA molecules. First-strand cDNA for TCR alpha and beta chains was synthesized from specific primers in the conserved constant-segment region. To control for contamination, each cDNA library was double barcoded with a SMART-Mk sample barcode plus Illumina barcodes. TruSeq adapter sequences, together with Illumina sample barcodes, were added in two successive PCR steps. Sequencing of the TCR alpha and beta cDNA libraries was done on the Illumina HiSeq platform using custom primers. Per the source publication's procedure: Raw reads were processed with MiGEC to extract unique molecular identifiers, and MiXCR was used to determine CDR3 positions. Recombination models were inferred per individual with the repgenHMM and IGoR tools using an EM algorithm. Shared clonotype analysis was performed with the tcR package in R, normalizing sharing by the product of cloneset sizes. Out-of-frame nonproductive sequences were analyzed to study raw recombination free of thymic and clonal selection effects. TCRdb handled the public reads itself, with Q25 trimming in fastp and clone calling in MiXCR, and kept productive beta chains. Each record represents a unique CDR3 protein, reported with the most common genes and DNA among its rows. What appears here as the V and J calls and clone size reflects TCRdb's work, not the paper's. The sample table lists 400,000 or so distinct CDR3 sequences, about 10% of them with a count of one. Under 9.5% of the sample comes from the top ten.

This clonotype was counted ten times or more. It lacks a known antigen. No base qualities exist here, and no much larger clone lies one base off it. All donors were healthy Caucasians. The researchers also sequenced three unrelated adults who were not twins: a male aged 18 to 29, a male aged 50 to 60, and a female aged 50 to 60. Miltenyi CD45RO+ enrichment and human naive T-cell isolation kits were used to isolate memory (CD45RO+) and naive T cells from PBMC. Sequencing used naive T cells sorted from blood. Read against the paper, the sample's cell subset or site label means: cells isolated with a human naive T-cell isolation kit. The chain links TRBV4-2 with TRBJ2-3; TRBD2 matches 12 bases in the middle. This TCR was recovered from a woman aged 45-59 years in good health. This receptor has the CDR3 CASSEISLAGGRTDTQYF. The sequence in DNA is TGTGCCAGCAGCGAGATCTCACTAGCGGGAGGACGCACAGATACGCAGTATTTT.